What follows are 10 T cell receptor beta chains derived from one specimen sequenced in a study of identical twins. One entry per CDR3 protein results from TCRdb running MiXCR on the 5' RACE reads. The sample includes around 300,000 distinct CDR3 sequences, 8% to 9% seen only once; the top ten take 2.1%. The data were also submitted as part of a second study, on yellow fever vaccine responses in identical twins.

Sequencing used memory (CD45RO+) T cells sorted from blood. Receptors originate from a woman aged 18-35 years in good health.

This clonotype was seen only a few times. The rearrangement joins TRBV27 to TRBJ2-2; D is possibly TRBD2 (5 bases). V lost 7 bases to trimming and J lost 2 bases, with 11 bases between them. The length of the CDR3 is 14 residues. Germline lookup yields CDR1 MNHEY and CDR2 SMNVEV (reference sequence). This CDR3 is CASTRRANTGELFF. CDR3 nucleotides: TGTGCCAGCACCCGGCGGGCAAACACCGGGGAGCTGTTTTTT.

The rearrangement links TRBV6-2 or TRBV6-3 to TRBJ2-2, with TRBD1 identical over 8 bases. The germline gives CDR1 MNHEY, CDR2 SVGEGT. J lost 6 bases, V lost 7 bases, and 4 bases had no gene match. The CDR3 extends over 13 amino acids. The CDR3 DNA is TGTGCCAGCAAGATACAGGGGGCCGGGGAGCTGTTTTTT. Translating gives CASKIQGAGELFF.

The chain recombines TRBV27 with TRBJ2-3; 10 positions agree with TRBD1. The ends lost 5 bases at V and 6 bases at J; junction bases unmatched: 11. There are 16 residues in the CDR3. Germline V gene sequence: CDR1 MNHEY, CDR2 SMNVEV (reference sequence). The CDR3 region is CASSLSTGGASDTQYF. The CDR3 DNA reads as TGTGCCAGCAGTCTCTCGACAGGGGGCGCGTCGGATACGCAGTATTTT.

The chain recombines TRBV12-3 or TRBV12-4 with TRBJ1-1, with D possibly matching TRBD1 (6 bases). Trimming removed 4 bases from V and 1 base from J, with 10 bases in between. The CDR3 is 14 residues long. CDR3 loop: CASSSWTENTEAFF. CDR3 DNA sequence: TGTGCCAGCAGTTCGTGGACAGAGAACACTGAAGCTTTCTTT.

The genes are TRBV9 and TRBJ2-3; D not certain. Germline CDR1 and CDR2: SGDLS and YYNGEE. The CDR3 totals 15 residues. The V and J ends lost 0 bases and 1 base respectively, with 9 bases between them. The CDR3 nucleotides read TGTGCCAGCAGCGTAGTAGCAAAGCGCACAGATACGCAGTATTTT. Protein product: CASSVVAKRTDTQYF.

This chain joins TRBV29-1 and TRBJ2-3; the D is unclear. The CDR3 consists of 16 residues. The V gene's germline CDR1 is SQVTM and CDR2 ANQGSEA. V was trimmed by 6 bases and J by 4 bases, leaving 23 bases between them. This chain's CDR3 is CSVRLNKGGGSDTQYF. For the CDR3, the DNA is TGCAGCGTCCGCCTAAACAAGGGCGGCGGATCAGATACGCAGTATTTT.

This chain uses TRBV6-6 with TRBJ1-2; D possibly corresponds to TRBD1 (6 bases). The CDR3 sequence is 12 residues long. Germline CDR1 and CDR2: MNHNY and SVGAGI (reference sequence). Between the trimmed V and J ends, which lost 7 bases and 8 bases, there was a span of 14 bases. The CDR3 spells CASTSQGGGYTF. CDR3 DNA: TGTGCCAGCACCTCACAGGGCGGCGGCTACACCTTC.

In this sample, this clonotype turned up many times. The chain has TRBV7-2 and TRBJ1-1; D may be TRBD1 (5 bases). V lost 6 bases and J 1 base, leaving 12 bases between the germline ends. CDR1 is SGHTA and CDR2 is FQGNSA in the germline V gene. The CDR3 extends over 14 amino acids. The CDR3 DNA reads TGTGCCAGCAGGGGAAGGACACCGAACACTGAAGCTTTCTTT. It translates to CASRGRTPNTEAFF.

This clonotype was detected only a few times. The chain couples TRBV11-2 to TRBJ2-1; TRBD2 aligns across 11 bases. This CDR3 has 18 residues. The V gene end was trimmed by 2 bases and the J gene end by 4 bases; junction bases not matched to a gene: 10. Germline values: CDR1 SGHAT, CDR2 FQNNGV. CDR3 region: CASSLLSSGRYGYNEQFF. CDR3 bases: TGTGCCAGCAGCTTACTGTCTAGCGGGAGGTACGGGTACAATGAGCAGTTCTTC.

The genes are TRBV11-2 and TRBJ2-7; D is ambiguous. The CDR3 has 12 residues. The germline CDR1 and CDR2 sequences are SGHAT and FQNNGV. V dropped 3 bases and J dropped 7 bases, with 10 bases sitting between them. The CDR3 coding sequence is TGTGCCAGCAGCTTCCAAAATTCGGAGCAGTACTTC. It is translated as CASSFQNSEQYF.